The present T cell receptor (beta chain) was sequenced within a study of blood T cell repertoires in COVID-19. Overall study context: The cDNA or gDNA used as material had been derived from T cells, B-cell-depleted T cells, or PBMCs.

Original analysis: Reference gene primers were amplified, and this amplification served to estimate nucleated cell counts. Only in-frame clones appear in the TCRdb table, and some are missing; sequencing was by immunoSEQ multiplex PCR. V and J calls and clone size are given by that table; D and trimming were obtained from the DNA. The table records 87,000 or so clones, approximately 86% of them present only once. Trimming cost V 2 bases and J 1 base; bases outside gene matches: 9. Per germline, CDR1 MDHEN and CDR2 SYDVKM. This CDR3 spans 18 amino acids. Sequenced: peripheral blood. V is TRBV28 and J is TRBJ2-3, with 10 bases lining up with TRBD2. The clonotype comes from a man aged 40-50 years with acute or convalescent COVID-19. The CDR3 sequence is CASSLAGTSATRTDTQYF. CDR3 bases: TGTGCCAGCAGTTTAGCCGGGACTAGCGCTACCCGCACAGATACGCAGTATTTT.